A single sample is the source of the 32 T cell receptor beta chains below, sequenced in a study of cytomegalovirus exposure and HLA in healthy donors. 13 Jbeta primers and 60 Vbeta primers were used for the PCR. Here immunoSEQ multiplex PCR was the method, and the copy in TCRdb shows in-frame clones only, minus some. Among some 97,000 clones listed, around 80% were seen once. The material sequenced was PBMCs. The receptors were sampled from a woman in her forties or fifties in good health and CMV-seropositive.

A word on this clone: Other DNA variants within this sample encode the same CDR3. This rearrangement joins TRBV2 to TRBJ1-6; 10 bases line up with TRBD1. This CDR3 is built from 16 residues. J gave up 7 bases and V 4 bases, and 7 bases lay outside the gene matches. The germline gives CDR1 SNHLY, CDR2 FYNNEI. The CDR3 loop is CASSADRGVKNSPLHF. The CDR3 DNA reads as TGTGCCAGCAGTGCGGACAGGGGGGTTAAGAATTCACCCCTCCACTTT.

This clone was found a few times. This chain links TRBV30 with TRBJ2-3, with 7 bases fitting TRBD1. V gave up 1 base and J gave up 4 bases; unmatched junction bases: 2. The CDR3 runs 13 residues. The germline gives CDR1 GTSNPN, CDR2 SVGIG (reference sequence). The CDR3 sequence is CAWSGGGADTQYF. CDR3 nucleotides: TGTGCCTGGAGTGGAGGGGGCGCAGATACGCAGTATTTT. Full variable domain (missing parts from reference TRBV30 and TRBJ2-3): SQTIHQWPATLVQPVGSPLSLECTVEGTSNPNLYWYRQAAGRGLQLLFYSVGIGQISSEVPQNLSASRPQDRQFILSSKKLLLSDSGFYLCAWSGGGADTQYFGPGTRLTVL.

This clone appeared once. For the CDR3, the DNA is TGTGCCAGCAGCCAAGACGACGGGACGCAGTATTTT. Translation gives CASSQDDGTQYF. The gene calls are TRBV11-2 and TRBJ2-3; D is unclear. Germline V gene lookup returns CDR1 SGHAT and CDR2 FQNNGV. V was shortened by 5 bases and J by 9 bases, with 12 bases between the two germline ends. The CDR3 loop spans 12 amino acids.

V is TRBV9 and J is TRBJ1-4; the D is unclear. The germline V gene encodes CDR1 SGDLS and CDR2 YYNGEE. Trimming shortened V by 4 bases and J by 10 bases, and 14 bases separated the two germline ends. This CDR3 has 13 residues. The CDR3 region has the DNA TGTGCCAGCAGCCTCGGACGGGAGGGAAAACTGTTTTTT. This sequence encodes CASSLGREGKLFF.

This chain links TRBV19 with TRBJ2-3, with TRBD2 matching 9 bases. CDR3 size: 14 residues. Germline loops: CDR1 LNHDA, CDR2 SQIVND (reference sequence). V gave up 1 base and J gave up 8 bases; unmatched junction bases: 4. CDR3 nucleotides: TGTGCCAGTAGTATAGGGGGACTAGCCGCTACGCAGTATTTT. It specifies CASSIGGLAATQYF.

The chain carries TRBV7-3 and TRBJ2-1; no reliable D call. The CDR3 loop spans 15 amino acids. Germline V gene lookup returns CDR1 SGHTA and CDR2 FQGTGA. With 5 bases removed from V and 1 base from J, the gap between germline ends came to 12 bases. The CDR3 DNA reads as TGTGCCAGCAGCCAGATGCGGAGTTCCTACAATGAGCAGTTCTTC. Its protein product is CASSQMRSSYNEQFF. The full variable domain, its missing parts supplied by reference TRBV7-3 and TRBJ2-1, is GAGVSQTPSNKVTEKGKYVELRCDPISGHTALYWYRQSLGQGPEFLIYFQGTGAADDSGLPNDRFFAVRPEGSVSTLKIQRTERGDSAVYLCASSQMRSSYNEQFFGPGTRLTVL.

This chain joins TRBV4-1 and TRBJ1-2, with D possibly TRBD1 on 6 matching bases. Germline CDR1 is MGHRA and CDR2 is YSYEKL. V shed 0 bases and J shed 2 bases, with 13 bases lying between them. The CDR3 sequence is 16 residues long. The CDR3 here is CASSQDPSQGNYGYTF. The DNA for the CDR3 is TGCGCCAGCAGCCAAGATCCCAGTCAGGGGAACTATGGCTACACCTTC.

The gene calls are TRBV7-9 and TRBJ1-1; 8 nucleotides agree with TRBD1. V shed 4 bases and J 4 bases; nucleotides not matched to a gene: 11. The CDR3 totals 16 residues. Per germline, CDR1 SEHNR and CDR2 FQNEAQ (reference sequence). The CDR3 coding sequence is TGTGCCAGCAGCTCTGGACAGGGAGATTTTAGCACTGAAGCTTTCTTT. It is translated as CASSSGQGDFSTEAFF.

V is TRBV5-4 and J is TRBJ2-7; 12 nucleotides agree with TRBD2. There are 15 residues in the CDR3. Germline V gene data show CDR1 as SGHNT and CDR2 as YYREEE (reference sequence). With V trimmed by 4 bases and J by 4 bases, 6 bases remained unmatched. CDR3 in amino acids: CASSPGLAGSYEQYF. For the CDR3, the DNA is TGTGCCAGCAGCCCAGGACTAGCGGGATCTTACGAGCAGTACTTC.

The V gene is TRBV10-2, the J gene TRBJ1-2, with 9 bases matching TRBD1. Germline V gene sequence: CDR1 WSHSY, CDR2 SAAADI. The CDR3 sequence is 14 residues long. The V and J ends lost 8 bases and 7 bases, in that order; junction bases with no gene match: 11. CDR3 region: CASCEGTGLAGYTF. CDR3 nucleotide sequence: TGCGCCAGCTGCGAGGGGACAGGGCTGGCTGGCTACACCTTC.

A few counts support this clone. The chain recombines TRBV13 with TRBJ1-2; 10 nucleotides line up with TRBD1. Germline CDR1 PRHDT, CDR2 FYEKMQ (reference sequence). Unmatched junction bases numbered 17, after V lost 1 base and J lost 0 bases. CDR3 length: 21 amino acids. The chain's CDR3 is CASSLVGQGVITPKANYGYTF. CDR3 DNA: TGTGCCAGCAGCTTAGTCGGACAGGGGGTCATTACACCGAAAGCTAACTATGGCTACACCTTC.

The rearrangement uses TRBV2 and TRBJ2-7; 12 nucleotides match TRBD2. This CDR3 spans 15 amino acids. The germline V gene encodes CDR1 SNHLY and CDR2 FYNNEI. With 5 bases clipped from V and 1 base from J, the junction kept 3 bases outside the gene matches. Here the CDR3 reads CASSSSGRGSYEQYF. The CDR3, as DNA: TGTGCCAGCAGTTCTAGCGGGAGGGGTTCCTACGAGCAGTACTTC.

This chain uses TRBV5-1 with TRBJ2-5; 8 bases map to TRBD2. The length of the CDR3 is 16 residues. V lost 5 bases and J lost 5; bases outside the gene matches: 14. Germline loops: CDR1 SGHRS, CDR2 YFSETQ. For the CDR3, the DNA is TGCGCCAGCAGGCCTGGGAGCGGGGGTGGTGGTGAGACCCAGTACTTC. Amino acid sequence: CASRPGSGGGGETQYF.

The chain couples TRBV11-1 to TRBJ1-2, with D possibly matching TRBD1 (5 bases). Per germline, CDR1 SGHAT and CDR2 FQDESV (reference sequence). The length of the CDR3 is 14 residues. V lost 2 bases and J 4 bases, leaving 11 bases between the germline ends. The CDR3: CASSLRQGLYGYTF. CDR3 nucleotides: TGTGCCAGCAGCTTAAGGCAGGGCCTCTATGGCTACACCTTC. Variable domain in full (rest from reference TRBV11-1 and TRBJ1-2): EAEVAQSPRYKITEKSQAVAFWCDPISGHATLYWYRQILGQGPELLVQFQDESVVDDSQLPKDRFSAERLKGVDSTLKIQPAELGDSAMYLCASSLRQGLYGYTFGSGTRLTVV.

V gene TRBV5-1 combines with J gene TRBJ2-5, with TRBD2 matching 11 bases. Gene TRBJ2-7 matches the end of the DNA better, so the J call may be wrong. CDR1 SGHRS and CDR2 YFSETQ come from the germline V gene. This CDR3 region has 16 residues. The CDR3 is CASSWLPGLAAYEQYF. The CDR3 DNA sequence: TGCGCCAGCAGCTGGCTTCCGGGACTAGCGGCTTACGAGCAGTACTTC.

The chain employs TRBV19 and TRBJ2-2; maybe TRBD2 (6 bases). V lost 7 bases, J lost 1 base, and 13 bases lay in between. The CDR3 covers 15 residues. Per the germline V gene, CDR1 is LNHDA and CDR2 is SQIVND (reference sequence). CDR3 amino acids: CASTQGLLNTGELFF. The CDR3 DNA is TGTGCCAGTACCCAGGGACTGTTGAACACCGGGGAGCTGTTTTTT.

The chain is built from TRBV18 and TRBJ2-1; TRBD2 matches 7 bases. V shed 3 bases, J shed 7 bases, and the junction held 12 bases outside the gene matches. The CDR3 is made up of 16 amino acids. The germline gives CDR1 KGHSH, CDR2 LQKENI. The CDR3 reads CASSPRARGRRNEQFF. The DNA of the CDR3 is TGTGCCAGCTCACCGAGGGCTCGCGGGAGACGGAATGAGCAGTTCTTC.

V and J are TRBV9 and TRBJ2-4, with D maybe TRBD2 (6 bases). Looked up from germline, CDR1 is SGDLS and CDR2 is YYNGEE. Trimming pared 5 bases from V and 5 bases from J, leaving 20 bases between. The CDR3 extends over 16 amino acids. The CDR3 DNA is TGTGCCAGCAGTGCTGGGGGGACCCCGGTGGAAAACATTCAGTACTTC. Amino acids: CASSAGGTPVENIQYF.

V and J are TRBV5-6 and TRBJ1-5, with TRBD1 identical over 7 bases. J gave up 2 bases and V 4 bases, and 0 bases lay outside the gene matches. The CDR3 extends over 13 amino acids. Germline loops: CDR1 SGHDT, CDR2 YYEEEE. The DNA of the CDR3 is TGTGCCAGCAGCGGGACAGGCAATCAGCCCCAGCATTTT. Translated, it gives CASSGTGNQPQHF.

This clone has just a few counts. The V and J genes are TRBV5-1 and TRBJ1-1, with D unclear. CDR1 is SGHRS, CDR2 YFSETQ, per germline. This CDR3 spans 14 amino acids. V was shortened by 1 base and J by 1 base, with 8 bases between the two germline ends. CDR3 region: CASSLRVTNTEAFF. CDR3 in DNA: TGCGCCAGCAGCTTGCGGGTAACGAACACTGAAGCTTTCTTT.

The chain combines TRBV7-3 with TRBJ2-1; TRBD1 matches 7 bases. Trimming cost V 4 bases and J 0 bases; bases outside gene matches: 6. Germline V gene lookup returns CDR1 SGHTA and CDR2 FQGTGA. The CDR3 length is 16 residues. CDR3 nucleotides: TGTGCCAGCAGCTACGGACAGGCCAGCTCCTACAATGAGCAGTTCTTC. Amino acids: CASSYGQASSYNEQFF.

This CDR3 is CASSIPGTGFYEQYF. The CDR3 DNA is TGTGCCAGTAGTATTCCCGGGACAGGGTTCTACGAGCAGTACTTC. The rearrangement uses TRBV19 and TRBJ2-7; 9 bases match TRBD1. CDR3 size: 15 residues. The germline gives CDR1 LNHDA, CDR2 SQIVND (reference sequence). With 3 bases clipped from V and 3 bases from J, the junction kept 6 bases outside the gene matches.

The chain joins TRBV7-3 to TRBJ2-3; possible D gene TRBD2, 6 bases. This CDR3 contains 15 residues. V dropped 2 bases and J dropped 3 bases, with 12 bases sitting between them. Per the germline V gene, CDR1 is SGHTA and CDR2 is FQGTGA. CDR3 sequence: CASSLSRGRTDTQYF. CDR3 nucleotides: TGTGCCAGCAGCTTATCGCGGGGTAGAACAGATACGCAGTATTTT.

This clone was counted once. The chain recombines TRBV6-5 with TRBJ2-7; D is unresolved. Germline CDR1 and CDR2: MNHEY and SVGAGI. This CDR3 has 12 amino acids. Trimming left V 4 bases short and J 7 bases short, with 11 bases between. CDR3 DNA: TGTGCCAGCAGTTTTACCCAGGTGGAGCAGTACTTC. Residues: CASSFTQVEQYF.

The chain links TRBV19 to TRBJ2-5; 10 bases align to TRBD1. TRBJ2-7 matches the DNA end more closely, so the J call is doubtful. CDR3 size: 16 residues. Germline V gene lookup returns CDR1 LNHDA and CDR2 SQIVND (reference sequence). This CDR3 is CASSIDPGTGAYEQYF. DNA for the CDR3: TGTGCCAGTAGTATAGATCCTGGGACAGGGGCCTACGAGCAGTACTTC.

This chain joins TRBV9 and TRBJ2-5; tentatively, D is TRBD1 (6 bases). The CDR3 spans 17 residues. CDR1 is SGDLS, CDR2 YYNGEE, per germline. The ends were cut back, 2 bases at V and 5 bases at J, with 22 bases in the middle. The DNA for the CDR3 is TGTGCCAGCAGCGTCCAGGGGACCAACCAAGGCCGCGAGACCCAGTACTTC. It codes for CASSVQGTNQGRETQYF. The complete variable domain, with remaining parts taken from reference TRBV9 and TRBJ2-5, reads DSGVTQTPKHLITATGQRVTLRCSPRSGDLSVYWYQQSLDQGLQFLIQYYNGEERAKGNILERFSAQQFPDLHSELNLSSLELGDSALYFCASSVQGTNQGRETQYFGPGTRLLVL.

This chain joins TRBV7-9 and TRBJ2-7; the match to TRBD1 covers 9 bases. J gave up 2 bases and V 5 bases, and 7 bases lay outside the gene matches. Looked up from germline, CDR1 is SEHNR and CDR2 is FQNEAQ (reference sequence). The CDR3 spans 15 residues. In DNA form, the CDR3 reads TGTGCCAGCAGCCCGCCGGACAGGGGAACCTACGAGCAGTACTTC. This gives the protein CASSPPDRGTYEQYF.

The genes are TRBV10-3 and TRBJ2-7; 11 positions match TRBD1. CDR1 is ENHRY, CDR2 SYGVKD, per germline. The CDR3 is 14 amino acids. The V segment lost 6 bases and the J segment 0 bases; nucleotides outside the gene matches: 1. CDR3 sequence reads: CAISGTGGSYEQYF. Written as DNA, the CDR3 is TGTGCCATCAGCGGGACAGGGGGCTCCTACGAGCAGTACTTC.

The chain employs TRBV11-2 and TRBJ1-1; 9 nucleotides line up with TRBD1. CDR3 length equals 17 residues. V was clipped by 4 bases and J by 0 bases; unmatched bases: 9. Per germline, CDR1 SGHAT and CDR2 FQNNGV. CDR3 sequence: CASSYITGQGMNTEAFF. The CDR3 DNA follows: TGTGCCAGCAGCTACATAACAGGACAGGGGATGAACACTGAAGCTTTCTTT. The full variable domain, its missing parts supplied by reference TRBV11-2 and TRBJ1-1, is EAGVAQSPRYKIIEKRQSVAFWCNPISGHATLYWYQQILGQGPKLLIQFQNNGVVDDSQLPKDRFSAERLKGVDSTLKIQPAKLEDSAVYLCASSYITGQGMNTEAFFGQGTRLTVV.

The V gene is TRBV2, the J gene TRBJ2-7; 8 bases are a match to TRBD2. Losses at the gene ends were 9 bases for V and 2 bases for J; bases not matched to a gene: 3. This CDR3 has 12 residues. CDR1 and CDR2 (germline): SNHLY, FYNNEI. Here the CDR3 DNA reads TGTGCCAGGGGGACTAGGGCCTACGAGCAGTACTTC. It is translated as CARGTRAYEQYF.

This chain joins TRBV2 and TRBJ2-7; 10 bases map to TRBD1. Trimming took 0 bases from V and 2 from J; bases not matched to a gene: 4. This CDR3 is 16 amino acids long. Germline CDR1 and CDR2: SNHLY and FYNNEI. The CDR3 DNA follows: TGTGCCAGCAGTGAAGCCGGGACAGGGGTCCCCTACGAGCAGTACTTC. As protein: CASSEAGTGVPYEQYF.

Written as DNA, the CDR3 is TGTGCCAGCAGTGCCCGGACAGGGGGAATCAATCAGCCCCAGCATTTT. Translation: CASSARTGGINQPQHF. This chain links TRBV6-1 with TRBJ1-5; the match to TRBD1 covers 10 bases. The CDR3 spans 16 residues. J lost 3 bases, V lost 4 bases, and 6 bases had no gene match. Germline CDR1 MNHNS, CDR2 SASEGT.